Below are 30 T cell receptor beta chains sequenced from a single sample in a study of identical twins. A single record per CDR3 protein comes from TCRdb applying MiXCR to the 5' RACE reads. This table holds some 790,000 distinct CDR3 sequences, roughly 20% found once. These data also featured in a second study, about T cells expressing NK-cell markers.

Sequenced sample: PBMCs. The source of these receptors is a woman aged 18-30 years in good health.

This clonotype was counted only a few times. The V call is TRBV12-3 or TRBV12-4, the J call TRBJ2-6; 11 positions agree with TRBD2. Trimming took 8 bases from V and 0 from J; bases not matched to a gene: 6. CDR3 length: 17 amino acids. CDR3 loop: CASCPGTSGSGANVLTF. The DNA of the CDR3 is TGTGCCAGCTGCCCTGGGACTAGCGGCTCTGGGGCCAACGTCCTGACTTTC.

The chain joins TRBV27 to TRBJ1-1; 9 nucleotides align to TRBD1. CDR1 is MNHEY, CDR2 SMNVEV, per germline (reference sequence). Germline trimming cut 6 bases from V and 0 bases from J; bases unmatched to any gene: 5. The CDR3 is 15 amino acids. CDR3 in amino acids: CASRWTGVMNTEAFF. DNA of the CDR3: TGTGCCAGCAGATGGACAGGGGTTATGAACACTGAAGCTTTCTTT.

CDR3 coding DNA: TGTGCCAGCGTAAAGGGGCGGCCCCTCTACAATGAGCAGTTCTTC. It is translated as CASVKGRPLYNEQFF. V and J are TRBV7-2 and TRBJ2-1; a weak D match, TRBD1 (5 bases). The V end lost 8 bases, the J end lost 3 bases, and 17 bases lay between the germline ends. This CDR3 comprises 15 residues. Germline loops: CDR1 SGHTA, CDR2 FQGNSA.

The chain has TRBV7-3 and TRBJ2-2; D is ambiguous. CDR3 size: 14 residues. Germline CDR1 is SGHTA and CDR2 is FQGTGA. V gave up 4 bases and J gave up 3 bases, with 9 bases separating them. Here the CDR3 reads CASSSGSHTGELFF. CDR3 sequence (DNA): TGTGCCAGCAGCTCGGGTAGCCACACCGGGGAGCTGTTTTTT.

The DNA of the CDR3 is TGTGCCAGCACGCTGATGGGAGCGGGAGGGCCTGTGGGCACAGATACGCAGTATTTT. Translated: CASTLMGAGGPVGTDTQYF. The V gene is TRBV11-2, the J gene TRBJ2-3; 10 bases are shared with TRBD2. The V gene end was trimmed by 7 bases and the J gene end by 1 base; junction bases not matched to a gene: 17. Germline values: CDR1 SGHAT, CDR2 FQNNGV. CDR3 length: 19 amino acids.

The chain's CDR3 is CASPKLAGYYNEQFF. CDR3 sequence (DNA): TGTGCCAGCCCTAAACTAGCGGGATACTACAATGAGCAGTTCTTC. The chain recombines TRBV12-3 or TRBV12-4 with TRBJ2-1; 10 bases agree with TRBD2. V gave up 8 bases and J gave up 3 bases; unmatched junction bases: 7. CDR3 length equals 15 residues.

This clonotype turned up a few times. The rearrangement links TRBV5-1 to TRBJ2-3; D not certain. Trimming took 4 bases from V and 3 from J, leaving 18 bases between them. CDR3 size: 16 residues. From germline, CDR1 is SGHRS and CDR2 YFSETQ. The DNA of the CDR3 is TGCGCCAGCAGCCAAACTGGGTTCAGTTTTACAGATACGCAGTATTTT. It codes for CASSQTGFSFTDTQYF.

This clonotype was counted between two and nine times. The gene calls are TRBV20-1 and TRBJ1-3; D remains unclear. The CDR3 has 15 residues. Trimming left V 6 bases short and J 0 bases short, with 15 bases between. CDR1 and CDR2 (germline): DFQATT, SNEGSKA (reference sequence). The CDR3 reads CSAPIKRVSGNTIYF. DNA for the CDR3: TGCAGTGCCCCCATAAAGCGAGTCTCTGGAAACACCATATATTTT.

This clonotype was seen many times. The chain links TRBV7-9 to TRBJ2-5; D ambiguous. The CDR3 contains 13 residues. V was pared by 5 bases and J by 0 bases, with 7 bases between. Germline V gene lookup returns CDR1 SEHNR and CDR2 FQNEAQ (reference sequence). Written as DNA, the CDR3 is TGTGCCAGCAGCCGCTATAACCAAGAGACCCAGTACTTC. Translated, it gives CASSRYNQETQYF.

The V call is TRBV20-1, the J call TRBJ2-7; the match to TRBD2 covers 8 bases. Losses at the gene ends were 4 bases for V and 4 bases for J; bases not matched to a gene: 6. The CDR3 is made up of 13 amino acids. Germline V CDR1 and CDR2: DFQATT, SNEGSKA (reference sequence). DNA of the CDR3: TGCAGTGCTACGCGGGAGGAACATTACGAGCAGTACTTC. Translated: CSATREEHYEQYF.

This clonotype appeared a few times. J is TRBJ2-3 and V is TRBV9, with 11 bases lining up with TRBD2. Germline values: CDR1 SGDLS, CDR2 YYNGEE. V trimming: 0 bases; J trimming: 2 bases; junction bases outside the gene matches: 14. This CDR3 is built from 20 residues. The CDR3 is CASSVEGLAGGRATTDTQYF. The CDR3 DNA is TGTGCCAGCAGCGTAGAAGGCCTAGCGGGGGGCCGGGCTACCACAGATACGCAGTATTTT.

This clonotype was detected a few times. CDR3 sequence reads: CASTGGPKDTQYF. CDR3 nucleotide sequence: TGTGCCAGCACCGGGGGGCCCAAAGATACGCAGTATTTT. This sequence joins TRBV2 and TRBJ2-3; D possibly corresponds to TRBD2 (7 bases). This CDR3 spans 13 amino acids. Germline CDR1 reads SNHLY; CDR2 reads FYNNEI. The V gene lost 7 bases and the J gene lost 5 bases, with 13 bases spanning the gap.

The count of this clonotype is one. This chain joins TRBV5-1 and TRBJ2-1, with 8 bases that match TRBD2. V lost 2 bases, J lost 5 bases, and 3 bases stayed unmatched. The CDR3 length is 14 residues. Germline V lookup: CDR1 SGHRS, CDR2 YFSETQ. This CDR3 is CASSFKRGNNEQFF. CDR3 bases: TGCGCCAGCAGCTTCAAGCGGGGGAACAATGAGCAGTTCTTC.

The chain employs TRBV20-1 and TRBJ2-7; 7 bases agree with TRBD1. CDR1 is DFQATT and CDR2 is SNEGSKA in the germline V gene (reference sequence). The CDR3 consists of 14 residues. Unmatched junction bases numbered 11, after V lost 6 bases and J lost 3 bases. CDR3 residues: CSARTPGQLYEQYF. The CDR3 DNA is TGCAGTGCGAGAACTCCGGGACAGCTCTACGAGCAGTACTTC.

V usage is TRBV20-1 and J usage is TRBJ2-1; TRBD2 matches 11 bases. The CDR3 covers 13 residues. Unmatched junction bases numbered 3, after V lost 7 bases and J lost 4 bases. Germline CDR1 reads DFQATT; CDR2 reads SNEGSKA (reference sequence). This CDR3 is CSVRLAGYNEQFF. The CDR3, as DNA: TGCAGTGTCAGACTAGCGGGGTACAATGAGCAGTTCTTC.

The chain employs TRBV7-9 and TRBJ1-4; D is possibly TRBD1 (5 bases). The CDR3 is 15 residues long. V lost 5 bases, J lost 6 bases, and 16 bases lay in between. Germline assignment: CDR1 SEHNR and CDR2 FQNEAQ (reference sequence). The CDR3 DNA reads TGTGCCAGCAGCCCCCCCCGGGACTGGGATGAAAAACTGTTTTTT. Translated, it gives CASSPPRDWDEKLFF. Full variable domain (remainder filled in from reference TRBV7-9 and TRBJ1-4): DTGVSQNPRHKITKRGQNVTFRCDPISEHNRLYWYRQTLGQGPEFLTYFQNEAQLEKSRLLSDRFSAERPKGSFSTLEIQRTEQGDSAMYLCASSPPRDWDEKLFFGSGTQLSVL.

This clonotype appeared a few times. This rearrangement joins TRBV6-5 to TRBJ1-2, with 7 bases that match TRBD1. From germline, CDR1 is MNHEY and CDR2 SVGAGI. The CDR3 has 12 amino acids. The J segment lost 9 bases and the V segment lost 4 bases, leaving 5 bases of the junction unmatched. This chain's CDR3 is CASSFRQGRYTF. As DNA, the CDR3 is TGTGCCAGCAGTTTTCGACAGGGCCGCTACACCTTC.

The CDR3 is CATSSRENLAKNIQYF. DNA for the CDR3: TGTGCCACCAGCAGTCGGGAGAACCTAGCCAAAAACATTCAGTACTTC. The chain couples TRBV15 to TRBJ2-4; the D gene is possibly TRBD2 (6 bases). CDR1 and CDR2 (germline): LNHNV, YYDKDF (reference sequence). V shed 3 bases and J shed 0 bases, with 12 bases lying between them. The CDR3 sequence is 16 residues long.

In this sample, this clonotype turned up a few times. V is TRBV5-1 and J is TRBJ2-3; D perhaps matches TRBD2 (6 bases). Per the germline V gene, CDR1 is SGHRS and CDR2 is YFSETQ. The CDR3 is made up of 14 amino acids. V was shortened by 2 bases and J by 9 bases, with 16 bases between the two germline ends. The CDR3: CASSFGGDRETQYF. CDR3 coding DNA: TGCGCCAGCAGCTTCGGGGGAGATCGGGAAACGCAGTATTTT.

This chain links TRBV4-3 with TRBJ2-1, with 12 bases lining up with TRBD2. V shed 1 base, J shed 4 bases, and the junction held 2 bases outside the gene matches. The germline V gene encodes CDR1 LGHNA and CDR2 YSLEER. The CDR3 runs 16 residues. The chain's CDR3 is CASSQASGREYNEQFF. In DNA form, the CDR3 reads TGCGCCAGCAGCCAAGCTAGCGGGAGGGAGTACAATGAGCAGTTCTTC.

The V gene is TRBV20-1, the J gene TRBJ2-1; the match to TRBD2 covers 9 bases. The CDR3 spans 15 residues. The germline V gene encodes CDR1 DFQATT and CDR2 SNEGSKA (reference sequence). V lost 3 bases to trimming and J lost 8 bases; unmatched junction nucleotides: 11. The CDR3 DNA reads as TGCAGTGCTAGGCTACACCTAGCGGGGCGGGATGAGCAGTTCTTC. Translating gives CSARLHLAGRDEQFF.

The chain recombines TRBV20-1 with TRBJ2-1; 8 bases align to TRBD2. Looked up from germline, CDR1 is DFQATT and CDR2 is SNEGSKA (reference sequence). Trimming took 3 bases from V and 9 from J; bases not matched to a gene: 10. The CDR3 consists of 14 residues. CDR3 nucleotide sequence: TGCAGTGCTAGTCGGTCGGGAGGGCCTGGTGAGCAGTTCTTC. Amino acids: CSASRSGGPGEQFF.

The chain joins TRBV12-3 or TRBV12-4 to TRBJ2-4; D unclear. This CDR3 has 11 residues. V lost 3 bases and J lost 11, with 8 bases in between. The CDR3 DNA reads as TGTGCCAGCAGTTTGGCCCTTCTTCAGTACTTC. It specifies CASSLALLQYF.

This clonotype was detected many times. The chain employs TRBV5-1 and TRBJ1-2; TRBD1 is a possible D gene (6 bases). The CDR3 runs 13 residues. Trimming left V 3 bases short and J 5 bases short, with 11 bases between. CDR1 and CDR2 (germline): SGHRS, YFSETQ. This CDR3 is CASSSGQTYGYTF. CDR3 in DNA: TGCGCCAGCAGCTCCGGACAGACATATGGCTACACCTTC.

This clonotype came up a few times. The rearrangement uses TRBV28 and TRBJ2-5, with 10 bases aligning to TRBD1. In germline, CDR1 is MDHEN, CDR2 SYDVKM. Trimming took 8 bases from V and 4 from J; bases not matched to a gene: 7. The CDR3 runs to 14 residues. DNA for the CDR3: TGTGCCAGCCTAGACAGGGGGCCTACAGAGACCCAGTACTTC. This gives the protein CASLDRGPTETQYF.

The CDR3 nucleotides are TGCAGTGCTAGAGTGGAGGGTTCAGGGGGCGCGCGGGGCTACACCTTC. Translated, it gives CSARVEGSGGARGYTF. The rearrangement uses TRBV20-1 and TRBJ1-2; 8 bases align to TRBD1. The CDR3 sequence is 16 residues long. Losses at the gene ends were 1 base for V and 8 bases for J; bases not matched to a gene: 15. Germline lookup yields CDR1 DFQATT and CDR2 SNEGSKA (reference sequence).

The CDR3 bases are TGTGCCAGCTCACCAGGTACTGGGGCCAACGTCCTGACTTTC. It specifies CASSPGTGANVLTF. The genes are TRBV18 and TRBJ2-6; D is unclear. With 2 bases removed from V and 2 bases from J, the gap between germline ends came to 4 bases. CDR3 length: 14 amino acids. Germline assignment: CDR1 KGHSH and CDR2 LQKENI.

This clonotype was seen a few times. The gene calls are TRBV5-6 and TRBJ1-1; D unresolved. This CDR3 is 16 amino acids long. Germline assignment: CDR1 SGHDT and CDR2 YYEEEE. The V end lost 0 bases, the J end lost 0 bases, and 12 bases lay between the germline ends. CDR3 sequence reads: CASSLGKGTMNTEAFF. Written as DNA, the CDR3 is TGTGCCAGCAGCTTGGGTAAGGGAACCATGAACACTGAAGCTTTCTTT.

This clonotype came up a few times. The chain couples TRBV5-6 to TRBJ2-7; D not resolved. Trimming removed 2 bases at V and 3 bases at J, with 6 bases between. This CDR3 region has 12 residues. Germline V gives CDR1 SGHDT, CDR2 YYEEEE. CDR3 nucleotides: TGTGCCAGCAGCTTTTACAACTACGAGCAGTACTTC. This gives the protein CASSFYNYEQYF.

This rearrangement joins TRBV5-1 to TRBJ2-5; D possibly corresponds to TRBD2 (5 bases). Trimming took 7 bases from V and 2 from J, leaving 15 bases between them. Germline V gives CDR1 SGHRS, CDR2 YFSETQ. The CDR3 loop spans 14 amino acids. In nucleotides, the CDR3 is TGCGCCAGCTGGCCGGGATCGACACAAGAGACCCAGTACTTC. Translating it yields CASWPGSTQETQYF.